This entry lists 6 T cell receptor beta chains sequenced from one sample in a study of a mutant IDH1 vaccine in newly diagnosed glioma. Time point defined: baseline, week 1 (first vaccination visit). Sample treatment: pre-vaccination baseline after standard-of-care therapy. TCRdb keeps only in-frame clones here, not all; method: immunoSEQ multiplex PCR. This table holds tens of thousands of clones, around 79% found once. This sample comprised PBMCs, obtained from a glioma patient treated with radiotherapy, temozolomide or both. These receptors were obtained from a man in his forties or fifties with glioma. Some clones in this sample may be carry-over from other donors' samples.

V and J are TRBV2 and TRBJ2-7; TRBD2 aligns across 11 bases. The CDR3 runs to 19 residues. Germline V CDR1 and CDR2: SNHLY, FYNNEI. After removal of 3 bases from V and 4 bases from J, the junction contained 17 bases not matched to a gene. In DNA form, the CDR3 reads TGTGCCAGCAGTGATGGGGACGGGATACTACTAGCGGGGGATTACGAGCAGTACTTC. Protein: CASSDGDGILLAGDYEQYF.

V gene TRBV6-1 combines with J gene TRBJ2-5; TRBD1 aligns across 7 bases. J lost 1 base, V lost 4 bases, and 3 bases had no gene match. CDR1 MNHNS and CDR2 SASEGT come from the germline V gene. The CDR3 has 14 residues. The CDR3 nucleotides read TGTGCCAGCAGTGTCCGGGACAGCCAAGAGACCCAGTACTTC. This codes for CASSVRDSQETQYF.

This chain joins TRBV5-6 and TRBJ1-6; no firm D call. Trimming removed 4 bases from V and 11 bases from J, with 10 bases in between. The CDR3 contains 12 residues. Germline V lookup: CDR1 SGHDT, CDR2 YYEEEE. This CDR3 is CASSPGVAPLHF. The DNA for the CDR3 is TGTGCCAGCAGCCCCGGTGTGGCACCCCTCCACTTT.

The CDR3 region is CASSTLRRTNEKLFF. CDR3 in DNA: TGTGCCAGCAGTACCCTCCGGAGAACTAATGAAAAACTGTTTTTT. The gene calls are TRBV6-5 and TRBJ1-4, with D unclear. The CDR3 is 15 amino acids. CDR1 and CDR2 (germline): MNHEY, SVGAGI. Trimming cost V 5 bases and J 1 base, with 11 bases left between them.

The rearrangement joins TRBV9 to TRBJ2-7; 7 bases line up with TRBD1. The CDR3 contains 16 residues. J lost 3 bases, V lost 2 bases, and 11 bases had no gene match. CDR1 is SGDLS and CDR2 is YYNGEE in the germline V gene. The CDR3 protein is CASSVPMTGIDYEQYF. The CDR3 DNA follows: TGTGCCAGCAGCGTGCCCATGACAGGGATCGACTACGAGCAGTACTTC. The full variable domain, in which reference TRBV9 and TRBJ2-7 provide the parts outside the CDR3, is DSGVTQTPKHLITATGQRVTLRCSPRSGDLSVYWYQQSLDQGLQFLIQYYNGEERAKGNILERFSAQQFPDLHSELNLSSLELGDSALYFCASSVPMTGIDYEQYFGPGTRLTVT.

The chain carries TRBV6-1 and TRBJ1-2; D possibly corresponds to TRBD1 (5 bases). Deletions cut 5 bases from V and 5 bases from J, with 9 bases between. From germline, CDR1 is MNHNS and CDR2 SASEGT. The CDR3 is 12 amino acids. DNA of the CDR3: TGTGCCAGCAGTTTCGGGGGGTATGGCTACACCTTC. Translated, it gives CASSFGGYGYTF.